This T cell receptor (beta chain) was sequenced during a study of human T cells and chemical hapten exposure. Notes on the study in general: Because all patients had alopecia, their immune responses might differ from healthy ones.

The study used a library that attached unique molecular identifiers to individual cDNA molecules. TCRdb recomputed calls from the RACE reads with MiXCR, one row per CDR3 protein. The table shows approximately 97,000 distinct CDR3 sequences, with around 10% occurring only once. On this clonotype: The antigen remains undetermined.

The CDR3 totals 14 residues. Trimming pared 6 bases from V and 0 bases from J, leaving 9 bases between. Germline lookup yields CDR1 MDHEN and CDR2 SYDVKM. The time point is: patch test 2, 6 weeks after DPC sensitization. Sample treatment: therapeutic diphenylcyclopropenone sensitization with weekly scalp DPC. The chain combines TRBV28 with TRBJ1-3; unclear D gene. The starting material was whole blood, obtained in connection with sensitization to the hapten diphenylcyclopropenone (DPC). The receptor was isolated from a woman between 40 and 55 years old with alopecia areata. Some clones in this sample may be carry-over from other donors' samples. CDR3: CASSLPLSGNTIYF. The CDR3 nucleotides are TGTGCCAGCAGCCTCCCCCTCTCTGGAAACACCATATATTTT. The variable domain in full, with the rest retrieved from reference TRBV28 and TRBJ1-3, is DVKVTQSSRYLVKRTGEKVFLECVQDMDHENMFWYRQDPGLGLRLIYFSYDVKMKEKGDIPEGYSVSREKKERFSLILESASTNQTSMYLCASSLPLSGNTIYFGEGSWLTVV.